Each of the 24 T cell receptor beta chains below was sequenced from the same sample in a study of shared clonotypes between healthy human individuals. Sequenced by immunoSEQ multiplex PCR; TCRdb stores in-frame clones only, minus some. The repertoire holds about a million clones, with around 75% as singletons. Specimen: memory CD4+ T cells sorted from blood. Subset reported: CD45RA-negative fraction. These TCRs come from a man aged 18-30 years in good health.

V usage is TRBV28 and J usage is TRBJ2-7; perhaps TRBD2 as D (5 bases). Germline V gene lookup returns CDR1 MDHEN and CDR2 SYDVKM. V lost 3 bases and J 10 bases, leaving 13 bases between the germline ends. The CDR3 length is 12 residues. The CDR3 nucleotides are TGTGCCAGCAGTTTGGGAAGGACTTATCAGTACTTC. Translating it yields CASSLGRTYQYF.

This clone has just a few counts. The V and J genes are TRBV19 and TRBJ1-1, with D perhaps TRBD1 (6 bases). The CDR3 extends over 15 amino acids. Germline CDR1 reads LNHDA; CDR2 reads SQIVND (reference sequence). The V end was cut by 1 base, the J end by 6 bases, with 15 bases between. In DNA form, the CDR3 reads TGTGCCAGTAGTATAGCAGGACGGGGGGCTGCTGAAGCTTTCTTT. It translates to CASSIAGRGAAEAFF. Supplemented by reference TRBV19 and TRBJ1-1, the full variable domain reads DGGITQSPKYLFRKEGQNVTLSCEQNLNHDAMYWYRQDPGQGLRLIYYSQIVNDFQKGDIAEGYSVSREKKESFPLTVTSAQKNPTAFYLCASSIAGRGAAEAFFGQGTRLTVV.

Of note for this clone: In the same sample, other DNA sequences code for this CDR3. The CDR3 spells CASSLSQAQETQYF. DNA of the CDR3: TGTGCCAGCAGCTTAAGCCAGGCTCAAGAGACCCAGTACTTC. The genes are TRBV7-2 and TRBJ2-5; D remains ambiguous. Trimming shortened V by 2 bases and J by 2 bases, and 9 bases separated the two germline ends. Germline CDR1 is SGHTA and CDR2 is FQGNSA. The CDR3 consists of 14 residues. Filled out from reference TRBV7-2 and TRBJ2-5, the complete variable domain reads GAGVSQSPSNKVTEKGKDVELRCDPISGHTALYWYRQSLGQGLEFLIYFQGNSAPDKSGLPSDRFSAERTGGSVSTLTIQRTQQEDSAVYLCASSLSQAQETQYFGPGTRLLVL.

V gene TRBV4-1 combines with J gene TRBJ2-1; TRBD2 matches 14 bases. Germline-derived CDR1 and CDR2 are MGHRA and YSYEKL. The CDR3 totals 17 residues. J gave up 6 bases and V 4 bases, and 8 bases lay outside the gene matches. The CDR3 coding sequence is TGCGCCAGCAGCCGATGGACTAGCGGGGGGTGGGGCAATGAGCAGTTCTTC. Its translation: CASSRWTSGGWGNEQFF.

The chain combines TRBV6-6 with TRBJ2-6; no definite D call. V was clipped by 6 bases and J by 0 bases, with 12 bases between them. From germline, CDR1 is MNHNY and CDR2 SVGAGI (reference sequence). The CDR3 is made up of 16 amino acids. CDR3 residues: CASRRQENSGANVLTF. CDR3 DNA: TGTGCCAGCAGACGCCAAGAGAACTCTGGGGCCAACGTCCTGACTTTC.

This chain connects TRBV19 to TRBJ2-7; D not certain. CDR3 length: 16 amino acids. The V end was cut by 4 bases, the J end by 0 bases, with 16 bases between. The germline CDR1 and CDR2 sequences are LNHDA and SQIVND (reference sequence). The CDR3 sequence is CASSKREDVGSYEQYF. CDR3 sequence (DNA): TGTGCCAGTAGTAAACGCGAGGACGTAGGCTCCTACGAGCAGTACTTC.

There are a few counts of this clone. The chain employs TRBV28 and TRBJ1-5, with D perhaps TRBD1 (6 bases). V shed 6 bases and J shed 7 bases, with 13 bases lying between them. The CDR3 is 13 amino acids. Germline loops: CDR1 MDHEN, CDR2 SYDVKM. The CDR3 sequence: CASRGGGVQPQHF. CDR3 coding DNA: TGTGCCAGCAGAGGGGGAGGGGTCCAGCCCCAGCATTTT.

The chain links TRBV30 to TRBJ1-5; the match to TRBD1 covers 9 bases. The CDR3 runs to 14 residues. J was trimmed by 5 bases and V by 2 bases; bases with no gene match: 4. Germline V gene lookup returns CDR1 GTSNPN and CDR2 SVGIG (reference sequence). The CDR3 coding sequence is TGTGCCTGGAGTCCGGACAGGGGCGATCAGCCCCAGCATTTT. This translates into CAWSPDRGDQPQHF.

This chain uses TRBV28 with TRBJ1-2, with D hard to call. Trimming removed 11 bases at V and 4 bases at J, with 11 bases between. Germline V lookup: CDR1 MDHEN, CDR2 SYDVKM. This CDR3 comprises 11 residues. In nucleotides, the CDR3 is TGTGCCGCAACGGACTTCTATGGCTACACCTTC. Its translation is CAATDFYGYTF.

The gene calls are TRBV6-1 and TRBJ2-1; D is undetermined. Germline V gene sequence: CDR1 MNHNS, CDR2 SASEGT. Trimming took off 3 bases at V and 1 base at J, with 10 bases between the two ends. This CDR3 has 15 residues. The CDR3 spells CASSDDPGSYNEQFF. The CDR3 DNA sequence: TGTGCCAGCAGTGATGATCCTGGGTCCTACAATGAGCAGTTCTTC.

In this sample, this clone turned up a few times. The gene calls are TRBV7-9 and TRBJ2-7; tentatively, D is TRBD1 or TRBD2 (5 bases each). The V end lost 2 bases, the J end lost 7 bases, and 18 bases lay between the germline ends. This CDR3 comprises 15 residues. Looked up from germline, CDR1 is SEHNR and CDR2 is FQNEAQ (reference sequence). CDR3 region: CASSLRAGLGEEQYF. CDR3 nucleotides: TGTGCCAGCAGCTTAAGGGCAGGCCTGGGGGAAGAGCAGTACTTC.

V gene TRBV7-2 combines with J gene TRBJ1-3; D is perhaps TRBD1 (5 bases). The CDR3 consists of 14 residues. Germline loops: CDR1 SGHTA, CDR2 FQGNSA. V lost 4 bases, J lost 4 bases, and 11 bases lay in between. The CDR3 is CASSSRVGGNTIYF. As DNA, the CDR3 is TGTGCCAGCAGCTCCAGGGTCGGCGGAAACACCATATATTTT.

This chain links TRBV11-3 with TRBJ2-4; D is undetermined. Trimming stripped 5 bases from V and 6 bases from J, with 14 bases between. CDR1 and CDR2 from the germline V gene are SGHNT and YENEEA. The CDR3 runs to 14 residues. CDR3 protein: CASSLSPAANIQYF. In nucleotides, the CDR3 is TGTGCCAGCAGCCTGAGCCCCGCCGCAAACATTCAGTACTTC.

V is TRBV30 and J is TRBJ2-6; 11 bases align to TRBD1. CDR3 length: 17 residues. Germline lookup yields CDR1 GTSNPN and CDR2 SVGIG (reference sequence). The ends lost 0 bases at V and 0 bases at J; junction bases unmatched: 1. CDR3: CAWSVGTGGSGANVLTF. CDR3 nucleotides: TGTGCCTGGAGTGTAGGGACAGGGGGCTCTGGGGCCAACGTCCTGACTTTC.

The CDR3 reads CASSIDQLAGGLIQYF. CDR3 DNA sequence: TGTGCCAGTAGTATAGACCAACTAGCGGGAGGTCTCATTCAGTACTTC. The V gene is TRBV19, the J gene TRBJ2-4; 12 bases match TRBD2. The CDR3 length is 16 residues. CDR1 and CDR2 (germline): LNHDA, SQIVND (reference sequence). V was pared by 0 bases and J by 9 bases, with 6 bases of the junction left unmatched.

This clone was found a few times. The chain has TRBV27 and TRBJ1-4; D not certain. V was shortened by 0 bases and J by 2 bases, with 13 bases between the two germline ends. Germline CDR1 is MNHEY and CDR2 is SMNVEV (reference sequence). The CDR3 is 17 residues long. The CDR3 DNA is TGTGCCAGCAGTTTATCGACCGGGGTGGGCACTAATGAAAAACTGTTTTTT. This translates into CASSLSTGVGTNEKLFF.

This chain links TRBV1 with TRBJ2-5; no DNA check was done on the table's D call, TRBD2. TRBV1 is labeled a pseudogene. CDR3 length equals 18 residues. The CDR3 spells CTSSQGGQRDQYQETQYF. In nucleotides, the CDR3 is TGCACCAGCAGCCAGGGGGGGCAAAGGGACCAGTACCAAGAGACCCAGTACTTC.

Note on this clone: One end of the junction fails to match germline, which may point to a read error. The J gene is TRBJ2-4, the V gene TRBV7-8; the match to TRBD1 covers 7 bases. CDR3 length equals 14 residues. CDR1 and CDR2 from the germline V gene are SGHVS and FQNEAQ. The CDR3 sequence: CASSSGQMENIRYF. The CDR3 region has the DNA TGTGCCAGCAGCTCGGGACAGATGGAAAACATTCGGTACTTC. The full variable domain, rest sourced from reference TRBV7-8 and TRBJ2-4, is GAGVSQSPRYKVAKRGQDVALRCDPISGHVSLFWYQQALGQGPEFLTYFQNEAQLDKSGLPSDRFFAERPEGSVSTLKIQRTQQEDSAVYLCASSSGQMENIRYFGAGTRLSVL.

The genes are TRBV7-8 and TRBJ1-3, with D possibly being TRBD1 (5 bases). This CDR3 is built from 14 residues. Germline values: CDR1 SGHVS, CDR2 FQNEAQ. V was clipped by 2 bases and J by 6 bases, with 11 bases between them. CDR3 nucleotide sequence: TGTGCCAGCAGCTTAACCACAGGCAAAAACACCATATATTTT. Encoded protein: CASSLTTGKNTIYF.

CDR3 region: CASSRTGGNTEAFF. For the CDR3, the DNA is TGCGCCAGCTCCCGGACAGGGGGGAACACTGAAGCTTTCTTT. The chain recombines TRBV4-1 with TRBJ1-1; 10 bases align to TRBD1. This CDR3 comprises 14 residues. Germline CDR1 and CDR2: MGHRA and YSYEKL. With V trimmed by 8 bases and J by 1 base, 4 bases remained unmatched.

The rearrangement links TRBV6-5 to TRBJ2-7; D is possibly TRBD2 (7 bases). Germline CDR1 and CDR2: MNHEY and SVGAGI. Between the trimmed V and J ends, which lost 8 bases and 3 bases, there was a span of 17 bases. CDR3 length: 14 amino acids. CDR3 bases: TGTGCCAGCCGCCCAGGGAGGGGGAACTACGAGCAGTACTTC. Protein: CASRPGRGNYEQYF.

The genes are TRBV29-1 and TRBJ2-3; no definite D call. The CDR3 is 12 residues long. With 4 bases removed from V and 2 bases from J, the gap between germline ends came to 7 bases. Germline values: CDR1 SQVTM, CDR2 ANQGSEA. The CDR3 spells CSVAGNTDTQYF. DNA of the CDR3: TGCAGCGTTGCCGGTAACACAGATACGCAGTATTTT.

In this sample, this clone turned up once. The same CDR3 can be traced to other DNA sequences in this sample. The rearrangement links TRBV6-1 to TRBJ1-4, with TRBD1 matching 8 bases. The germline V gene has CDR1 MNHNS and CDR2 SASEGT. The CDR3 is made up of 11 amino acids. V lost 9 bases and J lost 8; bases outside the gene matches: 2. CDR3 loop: CASDRGEKLFF. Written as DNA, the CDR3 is TGTGCCAGTGACAGGGGCGAAAAACTGTTTTTT.

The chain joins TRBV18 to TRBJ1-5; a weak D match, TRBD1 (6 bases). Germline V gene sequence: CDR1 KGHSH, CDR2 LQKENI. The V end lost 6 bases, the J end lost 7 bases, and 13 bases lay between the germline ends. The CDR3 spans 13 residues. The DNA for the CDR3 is TGTGCCAGCTCCCCGGAGGGGGTACAGCCCCAGCATTTT. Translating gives CASSPEGVQPQHF. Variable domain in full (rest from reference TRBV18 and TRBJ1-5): NAGVMQNPRHLVRRRGQEARLRCSPMKGHSHVYWYRQLPEEGLKFMVYLQKENIIDESGMPKERFSAEFPKEGPSILRIQQVVRGDSAAYFCASSPEGVQPQHFGDGTRLSIL.